The 26 T cell receptor beta chains in this list originate from one sample, sequenced in a study of beta chain features in type 1 diabetes. Findings and caveats of the study: Among patients with Type 1 diabetes, TCRB CDR3s were moderately but significantly shorter in every one of the four CD4+ subsets.

Their recognized antigens are unknown. Reverse transcribing all isolated RNA meant expressed TCRB transcripts were sequenced. The assay was immunoSEQ multiplex PCR, and TCRdb's table has in-frame clones only and misses some. The sample shows around 690,000 clones, 12% of them seen only once. Sequences were obtained from naive CD4+ T cells from blood. The receptors originated from a man under 40 with type 1 diabetes.

The chain joins TRBV9 to TRBJ2-3, with a possible D match to TRBD1 (5 bases). This CDR3 has 13 amino acids. Germline lookup yields CDR1 SGDLS and CDR2 YYNGEE. Trimming shortened V by 4 bases and J by 4 bases, and 10 bases separated the two germline ends. The CDR3 reads CASSPRVSDTQYF. DNA of the CDR3: TGTGCCAGCAGCCCCAGGGTATCAGATACGCAGTATTTT. Full variable domain (rest looked up from reference TRBV9 and TRBJ2-3): DSGVTQTPKHLITATGQRVTLRCSPRSGDLSVYWYQQSLDQGLQFLIQYYNGEERAKGNILERFSAQQFPDLHSELNLSSLELGDSALYFCASSPRVSDTQYFGPGTRLTVL.

The gene calls are TRBV19 and TRBJ1-4; 8 nucleotides agree with TRBD1. From germline, CDR1 is LNHDA and CDR2 SQIVND (reference sequence). This CDR3 has 16 residues. The J segment lost 10 bases and the V segment lost 3 bases, leaving 13 bases of the junction unmatched. CDR3 in DNA: TGTGCCAGTAGTATCCTCGGACAGGGCCTCCAGGGAAAACTGTTTTTT. Residues: CASSILGQGLQGKLFF. The entire variable domain, with the rest obtained from reference TRBV19 and TRBJ1-4, is as follows: DGGITQSPKYLFRKEGQNVTLSCEQNLNHDAMYWYRQDPGQGLRLIYYSQIVNDFQKGDIAEGYSVSREKKESFPLTVTSAQKNPTAFYLCASSILGQGLQGKLFFGSGTQLSVL.

The gene calls are TRBV30 and TRBJ1-2, with 8 bases fitting TRBD1. After removal of 3 bases from V and 3 bases from J, the junction contained 6 bases not matched to a gene. The germline CDR1 and CDR2 sequences are GTSNPN and SVGIG (reference sequence). The CDR3 is 14 residues long. The CDR3 DNA reads TGTGCCTGGAGAACTGGACAGGGTGACTATGGCTACACCTTC. Protein product: CAWRTGQGDYGYTF.

This clone was counted only a few times. Other DNA sequences from this sample encode an identical CDR3 as well. CDR3 DNA sequence: TGTGCCTGGAGCGCAGGGCGCAATCAGCCCCAGCATTTT. Translating gives CAWSAGRNQPQHF. The rearrangement links TRBV30 to TRBJ1-5, with D possibly being TRBD1 (5 bases). This CDR3 region has 13 residues. Germline V lookup: CDR1 GTSNPN, CDR2 SVGIG (reference sequence). V was cut by 3 bases and J by 2 bases, with 8 bases left in between.

The rearrangement uses TRBV2 and TRBJ2-3, with D possibly matching TRBD1 (5 bases). Trimming took 3 bases from V and 2 from J, leaving 15 bases between them. Germline loops: CDR1 SNHLY, CDR2 FYNNEI. This CDR3 spans 16 amino acids. DNA for the CDR3: TGTGCCAGCAGTGATCTCGTAGGGGTTGCCACAGATACGCAGTATTTT. As protein: CASSDLVGVATDTQYF.

V gene TRBV9 combines with J gene TRBJ2-4; 9 bases line up with TRBD1. Losses at the gene ends were 4 bases for V and 7 bases for J; bases not matched to a gene: 18. Germline-derived CDR1 and CDR2 are SGDLS and YYNGEE. The length of the CDR3 is 18 residues. The DNA for the CDR3 is TGTGCCAGCAGCCCGCGCAGAACAGGGGGCGCGAGTAATAACATTCAGTACTTC. This translates into CASSPRRTGGASNNIQYF.

The chain is built from TRBV2 and TRBJ2-5; D possibly corresponds to TRBD2 (6 bases). The CDR3 extends over 12 amino acids. V was cut by 5 bases and J by 5 bases, with 9 bases left in between. Germline loops: CDR1 SNHLY, CDR2 FYNNEI. CDR3 sequence reads: CASSTTSETQYF. The DNA for the CDR3 is TGTGCCAGCAGTACGACTAGTGAGACCCAGTACTTC.

This clone has a handful of counts. The chain combines TRBV5-6 with TRBJ2-7, with 12 bases fitting TRBD2. Germline V gene sequence: CDR1 SGHDT, CDR2 YYEEEE. The CDR3 extends over 17 amino acids. After removal of 1 base from V and 4 bases from J, the junction contained 9 bases not matched to a gene. For the CDR3, the DNA is TGTGCCAGCAGCTTGAGGGGGCGGACTAGCGGGGTTTACGAGCAGTACTTC. As protein: CASSLRGRTSGVYEQYF.

This clone was picked up a small number of times. Other DNA sequences of this sample code for an identical CDR3. The chain is built from TRBV6-5 and TRBJ2-7; TRBD1 agrees at 7 bases. V was clipped by 2 bases and J by 1 base; unmatched bases: 2. Germline loops: CDR1 MNHEY, CDR2 SVGAGI. CDR3 length: 14 residues. The CDR3 is CASSYRDRSYEQYF. The CDR3 DNA sequence: TGTGCCAGCAGTTACCGGGACAGATCCTACGAGCAGTACTTC.

The sample holds a few counts of this clone. V and J are TRBV2 and TRBJ2-7; 8 bases agree with TRBD1. Trimming took 4 bases from V and 1 from J; bases not matched to a gene: 6. The germline CDR1 and CDR2 sequences are SNHLY and FYNNEI. The CDR3 contains 15 residues. CDR3 sequence reads: CASSVFGTGSYEQYF. The CDR3 DNA sequence: TGTGCCAGCAGTGTATTTGGGACAGGTTCCTACGAGCAGTACTTC.

The gene calls are TRBV2 and TRBJ1-1, with TRBD1 as a possible D gene (6 bases). With 8 bases removed from V and 5 bases from J, the gap between germline ends came to 18 bases. Germline lookup yields CDR1 SNHLY and CDR2 FYNNEI. The length of the CDR3 is 14 residues. CDR3 bases: TGTGCCAGCTCGGGGGTCAGGGGAGGGACTGAAGCTTTCTTT. Amino acid sequence: CASSGVRGGTEAFF.

This clone came up a few times. The V and J genes are TRBV19 and TRBJ1-2; D is ambiguous. The V end lost 6 bases, the J end lost 0 bases, and 8 bases lay between the germline ends. The CDR3 totals 13 residues. The germline CDR1 and CDR2 sequences are LNHDA and SQIVND (reference sequence). The CDR3 coding sequence is TGTGCCAGTAGGACGAGATCTAACTATGGCTACACCTTC. Its protein product is CASRTRSNYGYTF.

The chain recombines TRBV27 with TRBJ2-3, with TRBD1 identical over 8 bases. Looked up from germline, CDR1 is MNHEY and CDR2 is SMNVEV (reference sequence). The CDR3 covers 17 residues. V shed 4 bases and J 4 bases; nucleotides not matched to a gene: 13. The CDR3 DNA is TGTGCCAGCAGTTACTCTCCGAGGACAGGGTTTCCAGATACGCAGTATTTT. This gives the protein CASSYSPRTGFPDTQYF.

This rearrangement joins TRBV9 to TRBJ1-1; 7 bases fit TRBD1. The trim removed 2 bases at V and 11 bases at J, leaving 9 bases unmatched. CDR1 is SGDLS and CDR2 is YYNGEE in the germline V gene. The CDR3 is 13 residues long. The CDR3 here is CASSVQGEGGAFF. The CDR3 DNA follows: TGTGCCAGCAGCGTCCAGGGGGAAGGTGGTGCTTTCTTT.

This chain joins TRBV15 and TRBJ2-5; TRBD1 is a possible D gene (6 bases). The CDR3 totals 15 residues. Trimming cost V 4 bases and J 1 base, with 13 bases left between them. CDR1 is LNHNV and CDR2 is YYDKDF in the germline V gene (reference sequence). CDR3 coding DNA: TGTGCCACCAGCATAAGTAGACAGGTCCAAGAGACCCAGTACTTC. Translation: CATSISRQVQETQYF.

The table lists this clone with a few counts. This sequence joins TRBV6-5 and TRBJ1-2; tentatively, D is TRBD1 (6 bases). The CDR3 is made up of 15 amino acids. V was cut by 5 bases and J by 1 base, with 14 bases left in between. Germline V gene data show CDR1 as MNHEY and CDR2 as SVGAGI. The CDR3 DNA sequence: TGTGCCAGCAGTGGCCCAGGGGAGCTTAACTATGGCTACACCTTC. Amino acid sequence: CASSGPGELNYGYTF.

There are a few counts of this clone. The chain has TRBV2 and TRBJ2-7, with TRBD1 matching 8 bases. The J segment lost 6 bases and the V segment lost 8 bases, leaving 9 bases of the junction unmatched. Germline CDR1 reads SNHLY; CDR2 reads FYNNEI. This CDR3 has 13 residues. In DNA form, the CDR3 reads TGTGCCAGCCATGGACAGGGTGATGGCGAGCAGTACTTC. Amino acid sequence: CASHGQGDGEQYF.

There are a few counts of this clone. The V gene is TRBV7-8, the J gene TRBJ2-1; 8 nucleotides line up with TRBD1. The CDR3 contains 17 residues. Germline V CDR1 and CDR2: SGHVS, FQNEAQ. Trimming cost V 2 bases and J 5 bases; bases outside gene matches: 11. The CDR3 reads CASSLSPQGAYNNEQFF. The CDR3 nucleotides read TGTGCCAGCAGCTTAAGTCCCCAGGGGGCCTATAACAATGAGCAGTTCTTC.

This clone was observed a handful of times. The V call is TRBV18, the J call TRBJ1-5, with D tentatively TRBD1 (5 bases). V lost 3 bases to trimming and J lost 2 bases, with 14 bases between them. The germline V gene has CDR1 KGHSH and CDR2 LQKENI. This CDR3 comprises 16 residues. DNA for the CDR3: TGTGCCAGCTCACCCTCTAGTGGAGGGGGCAATCAGCCCCAGCATTTT. It is translated as CASSPSSGGGNQPQHF.

This clone was picked up a small number of times. The V call is TRBV11-2, the J call TRBJ2-2; D gene uncertain. With 4 bases removed from V and 1 base from J, the gap between germline ends came to 4 bases. CDR3 size: 13 residues. Per the germline V gene, CDR1 is SGHAT and CDR2 is FQNNGV. This chain's CDR3 is CASSSQNTGELFF. The DNA of the CDR3 is TGTGCCAGCAGCTCGCAGAACACCGGGGAGCTGTTTTTT. Complete variable domain (other parts from reference TRBV11-2 and TRBJ2-2): EAGVAQSPRYKIIEKRQSVAFWCNPISGHATLYWYQQILGQGPKLLIQFQNNGVVDDSQLPKDRFSAERLKGVDSTLKIQPAKLEDSAVYLCASSSQNTGELFFGEGSRLTVL.

This clone has a handful of counts. The chain joins TRBV7-2 to TRBJ2-5; 12 nucleotides align to TRBD1. Unmatched junction bases numbered 14, after V lost 5 bases and J lost 7 bases. CDR3 size: 17 residues. Germline CDR1 SGHTA, CDR2 FQGNSA. The CDR3 nucleotides read TGTGCCAGCAGCATACCCTCCGGGACAGGGGGCCGGCGGACCCAGTACTTC. Translated: CASSIPSGTGGRRTQYF.

V is TRBV7-9 and J is TRBJ2-3; D remains ambiguous. V lost 4 bases and J lost 5, with 13 bases in between. The CDR3 extends over 14 amino acids. The germline V gene encodes CDR1 SEHNR and CDR2 FQNEAQ (reference sequence). The CDR3 DNA reads TGTGCCAGCAGCTCCTTACAACTCCGAGATACGCAGTATTTT. Its translation: CASSSLQLRDTQYF.

In its sample, this clone was seen a few times. This specimen includes other DNA sequences encoding the same CDR3. J is TRBJ2-1 and V is TRBV18; D ambiguous. CDR3 length: 11 amino acids. The V gene lost 2 bases and the J gene lost 5 bases, with 1 base spanning the gap. Germline V CDR1 and CDR2: KGHSH, LQKENI. CDR3 bases: TGTGCCAGCTCACCAAACAATGAGCAGTTCTTC. Translation: CASSPNNEQFF.

There are a few counts of this clone. The chain employs TRBV19 and TRBJ1-1, with D unresolved. The CDR3 spans 15 residues. The germline V gene has CDR1 LNHDA and CDR2 SQIVND (reference sequence). Trimming removed 7 bases from V and 1 base from J, with 16 bases in between. This CDR3 reads CASNTYRAPNTEAFF. The CDR3 nucleotides read TGTGCCAGTAATACTTACAGAGCACCGAACACTGAAGCTTTCTTT.

In its sample, this clone was seen a few times. V is TRBV7-9 and J is TRBJ1-1; D uncertain. Germline loops: CDR1 SEHNR, CDR2 FQNEAQ (reference sequence). The CDR3 loop spans 14 amino acids. The V end lost 1 base, the J end lost 5 bases, and 11 bases lay between the germline ends. CDR3 DNA sequence: TGTGCCAGCAGCTTAGGGTCCAGGAATACTGAAGCTTTCTTT. Translating gives CASSLGSRNTEAFF.

The J gene is TRBJ2-1, the V gene TRBV5-1, with 10 bases matching TRBD2. The germline CDR1 and CDR2 sequences are SGHRS and YFSETQ. CDR3 length: 14 residues. Trimming at V came to 8 bases and at J to 5 bases, leaving 7 bases not matched to a gene. CDR3 region: CASSASGGDNEQFF. CDR3 coding DNA: TGCGCCAGTTCCGCTAGCGGGGGTGACAATGAGCAGTTCTTC.